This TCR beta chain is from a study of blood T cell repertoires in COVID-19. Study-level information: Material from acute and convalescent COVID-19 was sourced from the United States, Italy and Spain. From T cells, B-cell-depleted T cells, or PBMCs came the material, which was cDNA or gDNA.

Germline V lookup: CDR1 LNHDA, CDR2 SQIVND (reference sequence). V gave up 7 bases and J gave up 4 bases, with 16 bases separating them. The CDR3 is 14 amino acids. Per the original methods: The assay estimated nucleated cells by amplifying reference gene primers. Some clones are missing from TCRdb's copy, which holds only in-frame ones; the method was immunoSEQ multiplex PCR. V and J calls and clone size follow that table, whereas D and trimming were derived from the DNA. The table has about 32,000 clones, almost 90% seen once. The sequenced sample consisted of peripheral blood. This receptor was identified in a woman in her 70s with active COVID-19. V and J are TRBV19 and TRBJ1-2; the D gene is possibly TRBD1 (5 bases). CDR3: CASTRGHYIYGYTF. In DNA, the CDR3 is TGTGCCAGTACCCGAGGACACTATATCTATGGCTACACCTTC. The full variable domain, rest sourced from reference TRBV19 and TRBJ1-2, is DGGITQSPKYLFRKEGQNVTLSCEQNLNHDAMYWYRQDPGQGLRLIYYSQIVNDFQKGDIAEGYSVSREKKESFPLTVTSAQKNPTAFYLCASTRGHYIYGYTFGSGTRLTVV.